Listed here is a single T cell receptor (beta chain). What it binds is not known. These data belong to a study of cytomegalovirus exposure and HLA in healthy donors. Repertoires were generated with immunoSEQ multiplex PCR, while TCRdb's copy carries only in-frame clones and drops some. The data contain tens of thousands of clones, about 96% of them seen just once; the ten biggest clones take up roughly 2.3%. The germline gives CDR1 SGHNT, CDR2 YYREEE (reference sequence). V was pared by 8 bases and J by 3 bases, with 14 bases between. CDR3 length equals 13 residues. Whole-study findings and limits: Overall, 164 TCR beta chains were annotated as cytomegalovirus-associated.

The chain uses TRBV5-4 and TRBJ1-2; the D gene is possibly TRBD1 (6 bases). Sequenced: PBMCs. The sequence came from a man aged 18 to 35 in good health and CMV-seronegative. The CDR3 DNA reads TGTGCCAGGACCATAGGGGGTGACTATGGCTACACCTTC. It is translated as CARTIGGDYGYTF.